Listed below are T cell receptor beta chains from one sample, sequenced in a study of blood T cell repertoires in COVID-19. Data came from immunoSEQ multiplex PCR; TCRdb stores just in-frame clones and leaves some out. The sample shows under 250,000 clones, 65% to 90% of them seen only once. Input material: PBMCs or T cells enriched from blood (not recorded which). These receptors were taken from a woman in her forties or fifties with acute COVID-19. The CDR3 runs from the conserved cysteine through the conserved F or W. The size of a clone is reported for some rows only, either as once, few or many, or as a class for expanded clones.

v_gene: TRBV14; j_gene: TRBJ2-1; abundance: .; len: 13; CDR3aa: CASSRLQGNEQFF
v_gene: TRBV7-2; j_gene: TRBJ1-2; abundance: .; len: 16; CDR3aa: CASSLEVLVSRVVYTF
v_gene: TRBV2; j_gene: TRBJ2-5; abundance: .; len: 18; CDR3aa: CASSEAWGVRGPQETQYF
v_gene: TRBV11-2; j_gene: TRBJ2-1; abundance: .; len: 16; CDR3aa: CASSLKVGDPYNEQFF
v_gene: TRBV18; j_gene: TRBJ1-6; abundance: .; len: 15; CDR3aa: CASSSGRAYNSPLHF
v_gene: TRBV6-5; j_gene: TRBJ1-5; abundance: .; len: 14; CDR3aa: CASSYGGLNQPQHF
v_gene: TRBV19; j_gene: TRBJ1-3; abundance: many; len: 13; CDR3aa: CASSRGQGNTIYF
v_gene: TRBV19; j_gene: TRBJ1-5; abundance: .; len: 14; CDR3aa: CASSITGVSQPQHF
v_gene: TRBV10-3; j_gene: TRBJ1-1; abundance: once; len: 15; CDR3aa: CAIRKIEAGGTEAFF
v_gene: TRBV10-3; j_gene: TRBJ1-2; abundance: .; len: 15; CDR3aa: CAISEGVGFGNGYTF
v_gene: TRBV6-5; j_gene: TRBJ2-3; abundance: once; len: 13; CDR3aa: CATQTRTADTQYF
v_gene: TRBV18; j_gene: TRBJ1-2; abundance: .; len: 14; CDR3aa: CASSPSDRASGYTF
v_gene: TRBV10-3; j_gene: TRBJ1-2; abundance: once; len: 14; CDR3aa: CAITGQGPNYGYTF
v_gene: TRBV6-5; j_gene: TRBJ1-2; abundance: .; len: 14; CDR3aa: CASSYGQGIDGYTF
v_gene: TRBV19; j_gene: TRBJ1-2; abundance: few; len: 15; CDR3aa: CASSIDDNPNYGYTF
v_gene: TRBV29-1; j_gene: TRBJ2-1; abundance: once; len: 12; CDR3aa: CSVASGVYEQFF
v_gene: TRBV19; j_gene: TRBJ1-4; abundance: .; len: 13; CDR3aa: CASIGGTNEKLFF
v_gene: TRBV5-1; j_gene: TRBJ1-5; abundance: few; len: 13; CDR3aa: CASSPGQNQPQHF
v_gene: TRBV7-2; j_gene: TRBJ1-6; abundance: .; len: 16; CDR3aa: CASRLTGGAGNSPLHF
v_gene: TRBV5-1; j_gene: TRBJ1-3; abundance: .; len: 15; CDR3aa: CASSLVGAPGNTIYF
v_gene: TRBV29-1; j_gene: TRBJ1-1; abundance: .; len: 15; CDR3aa: CSFSSPQGGYTEAFF
v_gene: TRBV25-1; j_gene: TRBJ1-5; abundance: .; len: 16; CDR3aa: CASSETGTGGNQPQHF
v_gene: TRBV27; j_gene: TRBJ2-7; abundance: .; len: 13; CDR3aa: CASSRTGPHEQYF
v_gene: TRBV12-5; j_gene: TRBJ2-2; abundance: many; len: 16; CDR3aa: CASAATGAGETGELFF
v_gene: TRBV10-3; j_gene: TRBJ2-7; abundance: few; len: 11; CDR3aa: CAVQATYEQYF
v_gene: TRBV7-9; j_gene: TRBJ2-2; abundance: .; len: 17; CDR3aa: CASSLRSAGGRTGELFF
v_gene: TRBV7-9; j_gene: TRBJ1-1; abundance: .; len: 14; CDR3aa: CASSNWGSNTEAFF
v_gene: TRBV6-1; j_gene: TRBJ1-1; abundance: .; len: 14; CDR3aa: CASSEVDEASRGFF
v_gene: TRBV7-8; j_gene: TRBJ2-1; abundance: .; len: 16; CDR3aa: CASSSPSGQAMNEQFF
v_gene: TRBV5-1; j_gene: TRBJ2-5; abundance: .; len: 14; CDR3aa: CASSSAGGQETQYF
v_gene: TRBV28; j_gene: TRBJ1-5; abundance: .; len: 18; CDR3aa: CASSLGGYGRGSNQPQHF
v_gene: TRBV7-8; j_gene: TRBJ2-7; abundance: once; len: 14; CDR3aa: CASSARQGTYEQYF
v_gene: TRBV4-3; j_gene: TRBJ2-7; abundance: .; len: 16; CDR3aa: CASSQDSGGGDYEQYF
v_gene: TRBV9; j_gene: TRBJ1-4; abundance: .; len: 14; CDR3aa: CASSVDAGMEKLFF
v_gene: TRBV9; j_gene: TRBJ1-2; abundance: .; len: 15; CDR3aa: CASSVTSRGPYGYTF
v_gene: TRBV30; j_gene: TRBJ1-2; abundance: .; len: 13; CDR3aa: CAWSHGLEDGYTF
v_gene: TRBV5-4; j_gene: TRBJ2-1; abundance: .; len: 15; CDR3aa: CASSYSSRSYNEQFF
v_gene: TRBV7-2; j_gene: TRBJ1-1; abundance: .; len: 15; CDR3aa: CASSLRRDPGTEAFF
v_gene: TRBV29-1; j_gene: TRBJ2-1; abundance: .; len: 16; CDR3aa: CSVETPLPGGLDEQFF
v_gene: TRBV29-1; j_gene: TRBJ2-3; abundance: .; len: 14; CDR3aa: CSVDSSKRSDTQYF
v_gene: TRBV11-2; j_gene: TRBJ1-1; abundance: .; len: 13; CDR3aa: CASMPPGLGEAFF